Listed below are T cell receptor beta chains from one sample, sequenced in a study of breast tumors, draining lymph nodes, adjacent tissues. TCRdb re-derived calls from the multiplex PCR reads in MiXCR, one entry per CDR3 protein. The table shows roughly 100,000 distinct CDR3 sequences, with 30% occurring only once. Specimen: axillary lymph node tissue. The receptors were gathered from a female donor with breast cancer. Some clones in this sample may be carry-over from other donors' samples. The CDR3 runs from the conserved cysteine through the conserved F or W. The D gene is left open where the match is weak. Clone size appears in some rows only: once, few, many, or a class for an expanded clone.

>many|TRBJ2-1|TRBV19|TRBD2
TGTGCCAGTAGTCCTCGGACTAGCGGGTATAACAATGAGCAGTTCTTC
CASSPRTSGYNNEQFF
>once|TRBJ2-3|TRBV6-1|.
TGTGCCAGCAGTGAAAGGCGGCAGAGCTCCTACAATGAGCAGTATTTT
CASSERRQSSYNEQYF
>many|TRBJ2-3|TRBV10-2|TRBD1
TGCGCCAGGTCCCGGGACAGGGGAGATACGCAGTATTTT
CARSRDRGDTQYF
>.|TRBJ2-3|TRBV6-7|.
TGTGCCAGCGGTACACACTATACGCAGTATTTT
CASGTHYTQYF
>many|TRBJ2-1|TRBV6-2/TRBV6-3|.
TGTGCCAGCAGTTCCGGCCCTCTCGTGGGGTTCTTC
CASSSGPLVGFF
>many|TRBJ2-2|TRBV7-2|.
TGTGCCAGCAGCTTAACTGGGCTTGTCACCGGGGAGCTGTTTTTT
CASSLTGLVTGELFF
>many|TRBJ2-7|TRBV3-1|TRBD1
TGTGCCAGCAGCTCGGGACAGGGAATGAGGTCCTACGAGCAGTACTTC
CASSSGQGMRSYEQYF
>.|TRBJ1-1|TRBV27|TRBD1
TGTGCCAGCAGTTTGGCGGGACAGGAGAAAGCTTTCTTT
CASSLAGQEKAFF
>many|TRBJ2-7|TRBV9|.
TGTGCCAGCAGCGGAGGAGGGGAGGTCTACGAGCAGTACTTC
CASSGGGEVYEQYF
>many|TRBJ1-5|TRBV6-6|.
TGTGCCAGCAGTCCAAGGACAGCTAGCAATCAGCCCCAGCATTTT
CASSPRTASNQPQHF
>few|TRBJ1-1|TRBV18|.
TGTGCCAGCTCCCGGACGGAGAACACTGAAGCTTTCTTT
CASSRTENTEAFF
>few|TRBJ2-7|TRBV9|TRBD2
TGTGCCAGCAGACCCCCGGGACTAGCGGGGGGGAGGTCCTACGAGCAGTACTTC
CASRPPGLAGGRSYEQYF
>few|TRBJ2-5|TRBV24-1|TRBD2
TGTGCCCCCCCCGCGGGAGGGCGGGAGACCCAGTACTTC
CAPPAGGRETQYF
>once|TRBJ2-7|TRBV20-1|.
TGCAGTGCGGGAGGGGGGACCTACGAGCAGTACTTC
CSAGGGTYEQYF
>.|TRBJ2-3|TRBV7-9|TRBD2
TGTGCCAGCACCCTACAAGCTAGCGGAAGCAGAGATACGCAGTATTTT
CASTLQASGSRDTQYF
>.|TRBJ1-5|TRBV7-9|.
TGTGCCAGCAGCTCACTAGCGGGGGCAGAGACCCAGCATTTT
CASSSLAGAETQHF
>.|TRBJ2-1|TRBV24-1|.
TGTGCCACCAGTGATCGGTCACCGGGAACACGAAGGGATGAGCAGTTCTTC
CATSDRSPGTRRDEQFF
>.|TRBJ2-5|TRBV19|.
TGTGCCAGTAGTATGGTGGGTGAAGAGACCCAGTACTTC
CASSMVGEETQYF
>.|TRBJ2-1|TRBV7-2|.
TGTGCCAGCAGCTTAGGACGATGGGGTGAGAATGAGCAGTTCTTC
CASSLGRWGENEQFF
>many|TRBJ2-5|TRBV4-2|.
TGTGCCAGCAGCCAAGACCGGGTGGAGGAGACCCAGTACTTC
CASSQDRVEETQYF
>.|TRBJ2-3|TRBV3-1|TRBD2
TGTGCCAGCAGCCAAGATGCTAGCGGGTCGTACACAGATACGCAGTATTTT
CASSQDASGSYTDTQYF
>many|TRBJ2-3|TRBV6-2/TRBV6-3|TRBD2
TGTGCCAGCAGTTACGGGGGGGCAGATACGCAGTATTTT
CASSYGGADTQYF
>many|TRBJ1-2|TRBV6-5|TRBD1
TGTGCCAGCACCCCCCACCGGGACAGGGGACCCTATGGCTACACCTTC
CASTPHRDRGPYGYTF
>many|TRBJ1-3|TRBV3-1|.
TGTGCCAGCAGAGGCTACTCTGGAAACACCATATATTTT
CASRGYSGNTIYF
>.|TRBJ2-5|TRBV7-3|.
TGTGCCAGCAGTGGACTGGGACAAGAGACCCAGTACTTC
CASSGLGQETQYF
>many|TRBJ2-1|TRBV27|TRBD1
TGTGCCAGCAATCTAAGGACAGGGGATTCCAATGAGCAGTTCTTC
CASNLRTGDSNEQFF
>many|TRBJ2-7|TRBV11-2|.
TGTGCCAGCAGCTTATCGGGCGGCACCTACGAGCAGTACTTC
CASSLSGGTYEQYF
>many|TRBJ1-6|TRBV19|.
TGTGCCAGTAGTATAGGGGATGGGGGGCCGTATAATTCACCCCTCCACTTT
CASSIGDGGPYNSPLHF
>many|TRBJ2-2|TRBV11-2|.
TGTGCCAGCAGCCCACTAGCGAACACCGGGGAGCTGTTTTTT
CASSPLANTGELFF
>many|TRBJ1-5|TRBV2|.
TGTGCCAGCAGTGCCCTCCCCCCGAGGCAGCCCCAGCATTTT
CASSALPPRQPQHF
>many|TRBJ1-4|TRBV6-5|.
TGTGCCAGCAGTTACTCGGGGACCCGGGAAAAACTGTTTTTT
CASSYSGTREKLFF
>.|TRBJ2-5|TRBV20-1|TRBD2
TGCAGTGCTAGAGATGGGCTAGCGGGGAAAGAGACCCAGTACTTC
CSARDGLAGKETQYF
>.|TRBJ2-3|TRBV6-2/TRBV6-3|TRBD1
TGTGCCAGCAGGCCTCTGACAGGGGGCACAGATACGCAGTATTTT
CASRPLTGGTDTQYF
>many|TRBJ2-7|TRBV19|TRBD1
TGTGCCAGTAGTATGGGGACAGGAACCTACGAGCAGTACTTC
CASSMGTGTYEQYF
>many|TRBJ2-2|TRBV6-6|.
TGTGCCAGCACCCCGATGGGAGGGGGGGCCAACACCGGGGAGCTGTTTTTT
CASTPMGGGANTGELFF
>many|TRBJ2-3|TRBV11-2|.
TGTGCCAGCAGCCTAGACACAGATACGCAGTATTTT
CASSLDTDTQYF
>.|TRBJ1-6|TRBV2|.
TGTGCTAGAGATCGGAATTCACCCCTCCACTTT
CARDRNSPLHF
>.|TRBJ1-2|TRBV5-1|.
TGCGCCAGCAGCTTGGAACTGGGGGCGAACTATGGCTACACCTTC
CASSLELGANYGYTF
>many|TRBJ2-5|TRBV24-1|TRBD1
TGTGCCACCAGTGATTTGGCGGACAGGGGCCCTTGGGGAGAGACCCAGTACTTC
CATSDLADRGPWGETQYF
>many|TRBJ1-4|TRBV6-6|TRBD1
TGTGCCAGCACCGCGATTGGGACAGGAGTTAATGAAAAACTGTTTTTT
CASTAIGTGVNEKLFF
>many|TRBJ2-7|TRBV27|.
TGTGCCAGCAGTTTATCAGCCGGGAGCAACTACGAGCAGTACTTC
CASSLSAGSNYEQYF
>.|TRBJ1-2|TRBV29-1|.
TGCAGCGTTGAATTTGCCGCCTGGATGGGTGGCTACACCTTC
CSVEFAAWMGGYTF
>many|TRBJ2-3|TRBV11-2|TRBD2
TGTGCCAGCAGCTCGCTAGGTAGCGGGGTTGAGGGAGATACGCAGTATTTT
CASSSLGSGVEGDTQYF
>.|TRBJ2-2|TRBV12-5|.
TGTGCTAGTCTTTCAGGGCCGCTTGGCGGGGAGCTGGTTTTT
CASLSGPLGGELVF
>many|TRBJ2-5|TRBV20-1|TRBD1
TGCAGTGCTGACGGGACAGCTCAAGAGACCCAGTACTTC
CSADGTAQETQYF
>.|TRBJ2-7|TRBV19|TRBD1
TGTGCCAGTAGTTTGACAGGGGTCTACGAGCAGTACTTC
CASSLTGVYEQYF
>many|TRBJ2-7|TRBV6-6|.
TGTGCCAGCAGTCCGGTCATCGGGTACTACGAGCAGTACTTC
CASSPVIGYYEQYF
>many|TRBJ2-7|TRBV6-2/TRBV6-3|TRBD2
TGTGCCAGCAGTTACTCAAGTTTGGGTCTTGGGCTAGCGGGAGTCGAGCAGTACTTT
CASSYSSLGLGLAGVEQYF
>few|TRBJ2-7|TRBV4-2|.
TGTGCCAGCAGCCAAGAATTAGGCCCAAAATACGAGCAGTACTTC
CASSQELGPKYEQYF
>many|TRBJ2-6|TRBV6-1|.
TGTGCCAGCAGGGTCTCTGGGGCCAACGTCCTGACTTTC
CASRVSGANVLTF
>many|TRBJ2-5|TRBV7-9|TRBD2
TGTGCCAGCAGCTTAGCGCGGGGGGTGGAGACCCAGTACTTC
CASSLARGVETQYF
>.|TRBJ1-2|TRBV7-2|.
TGTGCCAGCAGCCAAGCGGGGGCAGACTATGGCTACACCTTC
CASSQAGADYGYTF
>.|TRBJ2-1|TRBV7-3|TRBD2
TGTGCCAGCAGCAAGGACAGGCGGGAGGGCCCCTACAATCAGCAGTTCTTC
CASSKDRREGPYNQQFF